The 24 T cell receptor beta chains presented below share a single source sample, sequenced in a study of T cell changes during pregnancy in multiple sclerosis. Assay: immunoSEQ multiplex PCR; the TCRdb copy retains only in-frame clones and omits some. The sample lists roughly 88,000 clones; about 92% were seen once. The starting material was peripheral blood, obtained in the first trimester of pregnancy. The receptors originated from a female donor with multiple sclerosis, enrolled in a pregnancy study.

The chain has TRBV25-1 and TRBJ2-1; D might be TRBD1 (6 bases). This CDR3 is 16 amino acids long. CDR1 and CDR2 (germline): MGHDK, SYGVNS. Trimming took 1 base from V and 4 from J, leaving 14 bases between them. The CDR3 sequence is CASSESQGMGYNEQFF. In DNA, the CDR3 is TGTGCCAGCAGTGAATCCCAGGGGATGGGATACAATGAGCAGTTCTTC.

The V and J genes are TRBV27 and TRBJ2-7, with a weak D call TRBD1 (6 bases). The V gene's germline CDR1 is MNHEY and CDR2 SMNVEV (reference sequence). V lost 5 bases and J lost 3, with 17 bases in between. The CDR3 loop spans 15 amino acids. CDR3 in DNA: TGTGCCAGCAGTCCACACCGGGACAACATCTACGAGCAGTACTTC. Encoded protein: CASSPHRDNIYEQYF.

This rearrangement joins TRBV5-4 to TRBJ1-1; D is undetermined. This CDR3 comprises 14 residues. V was cut by 4 bases and J by 0 bases, with 10 bases left in between. The germline CDR1 and CDR2 sequences are SGHNT and YYREEE (reference sequence). The CDR3 sequence: CASSQRRLNTEAFF. The DNA for the CDR3 is TGTGCCAGCAGCCAGCGTAGGCTGAACACTGAAGCTTTCTTT.

The chain recombines TRBV5-1 with TRBJ2-7; no definite D call. Trimming stripped 2 bases from V and 2 bases from J, with 11 bases between. CDR3 length: 14 amino acids. Per germline, CDR1 SGHRS and CDR2 YFSETQ. CDR3 sequence (DNA): TGCGCCAGCAGCTTCACATTCACCACCTACGAGCAGTACTTC. Amino acids: CASSFTFTTYEQYF.

The count of this clone is one. The rearrangement links TRBV7-8 to TRBJ2-7; no firm D call. The CDR3 spans 12 residues. From germline, CDR1 is SGHVS and CDR2 FQNEAQ. V gave up 5 bases and J gave up 3 bases, with 8 bases separating them. CDR3 sequence: CASSPLIYEQYF. CDR3 nucleotides: TGTGCCAGCAGCCCCTTAATCTACGAGCAGTACTTC.

The chain joins TRBV19 to TRBJ2-6; no firm D call. Trimming shortened V by 5 bases and J by 0 bases, and 5 bases separated the two germline ends. Germline CDR1 reads LNHDA; CDR2 reads SQIVND (reference sequence). This CDR3 spans 14 amino acids. Here the CDR3 reads CASSPSSGANVLTF. CDR3 nucleotides: TGTGCCAGTAGTCCCTCCTCTGGGGCCAACGTCCTGACTTTC.

This clone was recorded only once. The rearrangement joins TRBV5-1 to TRBJ2-7; the match to TRBD1 covers 8 bases. This CDR3 spans 14 amino acids. From germline, CDR1 is SGHRS and CDR2 YFSETQ. Unmatched junction bases numbered 10, after V lost 4 bases and J lost 7 bases. The CDR3 region is CASSRQGQGSEQYF. In DNA form, the CDR3 reads TGCGCCAGCAGCCGACAGGGGCAGGGCTCGGAGCAGTACTTC.

The chain has TRBV5-7 and TRBJ2-3; 7 bases are a match to TRBD2. TRBV5-7 is labeled an ORF, and its function is uncertain. The CDR3 runs to 16 residues. V lost 1 base and J lost 2; bases outside the gene matches: 7. The CDR3 here is CASSLRLADDTDTQYF. CDR3 in DNA: TGTGCCAGCAGCTTGAGGCTAGCGGATGACACAGATACGCAGTATTTT.

This chain links TRBV13 with TRBJ2-5; D remains unclear. The CDR3 runs to 11 residues. Between the trimmed V and J ends, which lost 5 bases and 3 bases, there was a span of 4 bases. The germline gives CDR1 PRHDT, CDR2 FYEKMQ (reference sequence). The DNA of the CDR3 is TGTGCCAGCAGCACAGAAGAGACCCAGTACTTC. As protein: CASSTEETQYF.

The CDR3 region is CASSYSTGVGYGYTF. For the CDR3, the DNA is TGTGCCAGCAGTTACTCGACAGGGGTGGGCTATGGCTACACCTTC. The rearrangement joins TRBV6-6 to TRBJ1-2; 8 bases line up with TRBD1. The CDR3 contains 15 residues. With 0 bases clipped from V and 4 bases from J, the junction kept 4 bases outside the gene matches. From germline, CDR1 is MNHNY and CDR2 SVGAGI (reference sequence).

CDR3 coding DNA: TGTGCCAGCGAGGGGACTGGGACCTACGAGCAGTACTTC. It translates to CASEGTGTYEQYF. The chain links TRBV7-9 to TRBJ2-7, with a possible D match to TRBD2 (6 bases). V gave up 8 bases and J gave up 2 bases, with 13 bases separating them. In germline, CDR1 is SEHNR, CDR2 FQNEAQ (reference sequence). CDR3 length equals 13 residues.

This clone was found a few times. The genes are TRBV19 and TRBJ1-3; the D is unclear. Trimming removed 4 bases at V and 0 bases at J, with 10 bases between. The CDR3 consists of 15 residues. Germline CDR1 is LNHDA and CDR2 is SQIVND (reference sequence). CDR3 residues: CASSRDGNSGNTIYF. CDR3 in DNA: TGTGCCAGTAGTAGAGACGGTAACTCTGGAAACACCATATATTTT.

The genes are TRBV27 and TRBJ1-5; TRBD1 might be the D (6 bases). Looked up from germline, CDR1 is MNHEY and CDR2 is SMNVEV (reference sequence). V was pared by 2 bases and J by 4 bases, with 9 bases between. CDR3 length: 14 residues. The CDR3 bases are TGTGCCAGCAGTTTAAGGGGGAGAAATCAGCCCCAGCATTTT. This sequence encodes CASSLRGRNQPQHF.

V is TRBV5-1 and J is TRBJ2-2; TRBD1 might be the D (7 bases). The V and J ends lost 5 bases and 9 bases respectively, with 26 bases between them. The germline CDR1 and CDR2 sequences are SGHRS and YFSETQ. The CDR3 extends over 17 amino acids. The CDR3: CASSKPQGGQYARELFF. In DNA, the CDR3 is TGCGCCAGCAGTAAGCCCCAGGGGGGACAATATGCCAGGGAGCTGTTTTTT. Supplemented by reference TRBV5-1 and TRBJ2-2, the full variable domain reads KAGVTQTPRYLIKTRGQQVTLSCSPISGHRSVSWYQQTPGQGLQFLFEYFSETQRNKGNFPGRFSGRQFSNSRSEMNVSTLELGDSALYLCASSKPQGGQYARELFFGEGSRLTVL.

The CDR3: CASTATSYNEQFF. The CDR3, as DNA: TGTGCCAGCACGGCGACATCCTACAATGAGCAGTTCTTC. The chain recombines TRBV28 with TRBJ2-1; D gene uncertain. V gave up 7 bases and J gave up 1 base, with 8 bases separating them. CDR1 is MDHEN and CDR2 is SYDVKM in the germline V gene. The CDR3 runs 13 residues.

The V and J genes are TRBV19 and TRBJ1-5, with D maybe TRBD1 (5 bases). The CDR3 is made up of 15 amino acids. The V and J ends lost 2 bases and 1 base respectively, with 9 bases between them. CDR1 LNHDA and CDR2 SQIVND come from the germline V gene (reference sequence). CDR3 amino acids: CASSILAGSNQPQHF. In nucleotides, the CDR3 is TGTGCCAGTAGTATACTCGCAGGGAGCAATCAGCCCCAGCATTTT. Variable domain in full (rest from reference TRBV19 and TRBJ1-5): DGGITQSPKYLFRKEGQNVTLSCEQNLNHDAMYWYRQDPGQGLRLIYYSQIVNDFQKGDIAEGYSVSREKKESFPLTVTSAQKNPTAFYLCASSILAGSNQPQHFGDGTRLSIL.

This chain links TRBV2 with TRBJ2-3, with 7 bases matching TRBD2. V gave up 6 bases and J gave up 1 base; unmatched junction bases: 7. CDR3 size: 15 residues. The germline CDR1 and CDR2 sequences are SNHLY and FYNNEI. This CDR3 is CASSVLLAGTDTQYF. The CDR3 DNA sequence: TGTGCCAGCAGCGTTCTCCTAGCGGGCACAGATACGCAGTATTTT.

A word on this clone: Other DNA sequences in the sample encode the same CDR3. J is TRBJ2-5 and V is TRBV9; a possible D gene is TRBD2 (7 bases). V was shortened by 3 bases and J by 5 bases, with 8 bases between the two germline ends. CDR1 is SGDLS and CDR2 is YYNGEE in the germline V gene. The CDR3 totals 12 residues. The DNA for the CDR3 is TGTGCCAGCAGCGAGGGGGGGGAGACCCAGTACTTC. This gives the protein CASSEGGETQYF.

The chain combines TRBV6-5 with TRBJ2-1, with D perhaps matching TRBD2 (6 bases). Germline V gene lookup returns CDR1 MNHEY and CDR2 SVGAGI. Trimming left V 8 bases short and J 7 bases short, with 21 bases between. The CDR3 spans 15 residues. CDR3 coding DNA: TGTGCCAGCGCAACGGACCCCGGGAGTTGGAATGAGCAGTTCTTC. Translating gives CASATDPGSWNEQFF.

In the case of this clone: The same CDR3 is also encoded by other DNA sequences in this sample. The chain joins TRBV9 to TRBJ2-7; TRBD1 matches 8 bases. The CDR3 extends over 16 amino acids. CDR1 and CDR2 from the germline V gene are SGDLS and YYNGEE. J was trimmed by 2 bases and V by 0 bases; bases with no gene match: 7. This CDR3 reads CASSVGGTGLPYEQYF. In DNA, the CDR3 is TGTGCCAGCAGCGTAGGAGGGACAGGCCTCCCCTACGAGCAGTACTTC.

In this sample, this clone turned up once. The genes are TRBV5-1 and TRBJ2-7; TRBD1 matches 8 bases. The germline gives CDR1 SGHRS, CDR2 YFSETQ. The ends lost 3 bases at V and 3 bases at J; junction bases unmatched: 5. This CDR3 contains 14 residues. CDR3 DNA: TGCGCCAGCAGCTGGCAGGGGGCTGTCTACGAGCAGTACTTC. Translated, it gives CASSWQGAVYEQYF. The full variable domain, its missing parts supplied by reference TRBV5-1 and TRBJ2-7, is KAGVTQTPRYLIKTRGQQVTLSCSPISGHRSVSWYQQTPGQGLQFLFEYFSETQRNKGNFPGRFSGRQFSNSRSEMNVSTLELGDSALYLCASSWQGAVYEQYFGPGTRLTVT.

Only one count was recorded for this clone. The CDR3 DNA follows: TGCGCCAGCAGCTTGAACGGGGATGGGTTAGCTTTCTTT. Its translation: CASSLNGDGLAFF. V usage is TRBV5-1 and J usage is TRBJ1-1; no clear D gene. With 1 base removed from V and 10 bases from J, the gap between germline ends came to 14 bases. This CDR3 comprises 13 residues. Germline V lookup: CDR1 SGHRS, CDR2 YFSETQ.

The chain has TRBV6-6 and TRBJ2-7; 8 bases map to TRBD1. The germline gives CDR1 MNHNY, CDR2 SVGAGI (reference sequence). CDR3 size: 13 residues. The V gene end was trimmed by 6 bases and the J gene end by 2 bases; junction bases not matched to a gene: 3. The CDR3 nucleotides are TGTGCCAGCAGACCGACAGGGGCCTACGAGCAGTACTTC. Its translation is CASRPTGAYEQYF.

The chain carries TRBV18 and TRBJ2-5, with TRBD1 as a possible D gene (5 bases). Germline V lookup: CDR1 KGHSH, CDR2 LQKENI. This CDR3 spans 13 amino acids. The V gene lost 3 bases and the J gene lost 4 bases, with 9 bases spanning the gap. This CDR3 is CASSPGRGETQYF. In DNA form, the CDR3 reads TGTGCCAGCTCACCGGGGCGAGGAGAGACCCAGTACTTC. Based on the CDR3 plus reference TRBV18 and TRBJ2-5, the full variable domain is NAGVMQNPRHLVRRRGQEARLRCSPMKGHSHVYWYRQLPEEGLKFMVYLQKENIIDESGMPKERFSAEFPKEGPSILRIQQVVRGDSAAYFCASSPGRGETQYFGPGTRLLVL.